This T cell receptor beta chain was recovered during a study of CD8 T cells in Susac syndrome. High-throughput TCR beta sequencing covered peripheral CD8+ and CD4+ T cells. Germline CDR1 reads MNHEY; CDR2 reads SVGEGT. V gave up 7 bases and J gave up 6 bases; unmatched junction bases: 18. The CDR3 has 16 residues. RNA amounts of about 0.5 to 1 ug underwent reverse transcription with random hexamers. TCRdb ran MiXCR on the immunoSEQ multiplex PCR reads and lists one entry per CDR3 protein. Counted here are hundreds of thousands of distinct CDR3 sequences, about 94% occurring once; the ten biggest clones make up 0.1% to 0.15%.

The chain recombines TRBV6-2 or TRBV6-3 with TRBJ2-7; 7 bases align to TRBD2. The sequencing input was CD8+ T cells from PBMCs. The source of this sequence is a human donor with multiple sclerosis. CDR3 bases: TGTGCCAGCACCTTAAGCGGGATCACCTCGGGGTCCGAGCAGTACTTC. Encoded protein: CASTLSGITSGSEQYF.